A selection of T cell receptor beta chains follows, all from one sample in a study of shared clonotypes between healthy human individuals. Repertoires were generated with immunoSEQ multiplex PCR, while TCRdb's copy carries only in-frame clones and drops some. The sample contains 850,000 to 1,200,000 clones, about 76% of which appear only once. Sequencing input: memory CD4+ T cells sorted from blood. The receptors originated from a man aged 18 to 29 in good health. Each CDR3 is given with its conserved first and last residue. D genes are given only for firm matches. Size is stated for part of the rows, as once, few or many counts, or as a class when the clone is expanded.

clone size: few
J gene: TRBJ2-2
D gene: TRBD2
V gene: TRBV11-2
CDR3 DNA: TGTGCCAGCAGCCCTATGGCGGGGACTAGCGGGGGCGGGGAGCTGTTTTTT
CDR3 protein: CASSPMAGTSGGGELFF

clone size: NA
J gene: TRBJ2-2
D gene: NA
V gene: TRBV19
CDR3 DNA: TGTGCCAGTAGTATACAGGGGATAACGAACACCGGGGAGCTGTTTTTT
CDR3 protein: CASSIQGITNTGELFF

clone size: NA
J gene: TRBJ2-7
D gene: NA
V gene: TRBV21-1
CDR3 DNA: TGTGCCAGCAGCAAACCCGGTTGGCGGGGGGTCTCCTACGAGCAGTACTTC
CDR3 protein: CASSKPGWRGVSYEQYF

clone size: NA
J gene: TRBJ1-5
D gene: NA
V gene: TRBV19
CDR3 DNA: TGTGCCAGTTACGACAATGCCCCCTGGCAGCCCCAGCATTTT
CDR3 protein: CASYDNAPWQPQHF

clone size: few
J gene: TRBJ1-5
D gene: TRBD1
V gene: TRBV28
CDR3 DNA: TGTGCCAGCAGTCCGAACAGGGGAGGCTCGAATCAGCCCCAGCATTTT
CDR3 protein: CASSPNRGGSNQPQHF

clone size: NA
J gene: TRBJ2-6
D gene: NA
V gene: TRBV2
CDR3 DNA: TGTGCCAGCAGTGAGGTTCCCAGGCCATCTGGGGCCAACGTCCTGACTTTC
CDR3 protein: CASSEVPRPSGANVLTF

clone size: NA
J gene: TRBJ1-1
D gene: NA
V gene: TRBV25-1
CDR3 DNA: TGTGCCAGCAGTGAGACTGGGACACTGATGAACACTGAAGCTTTCTTT
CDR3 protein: CASSETGTLMNTEAFF

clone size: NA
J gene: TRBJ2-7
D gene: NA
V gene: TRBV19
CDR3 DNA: TGTGCCAGTAGTATGAGGGGGGGAGTGGACGAGCAGTACTTC
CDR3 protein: CASSMRGGVDEQYF

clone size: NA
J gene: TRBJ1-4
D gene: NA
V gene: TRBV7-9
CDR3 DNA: TGTGCCAGCAGCCCATCGGCAGGGGAGGGAAAACTGTTTTTT
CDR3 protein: CASSPSAGEGKLFF

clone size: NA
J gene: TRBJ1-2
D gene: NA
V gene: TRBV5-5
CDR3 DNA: TGTGCCAGTATTAGGACACTCAACTATGGCTACACCTTC
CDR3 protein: CASIRTLNYGYTF

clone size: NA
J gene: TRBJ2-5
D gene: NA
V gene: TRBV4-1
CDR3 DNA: TGCGCCAGCAGCCCCCGAACGGGGGCCGGGGGAGAGACCCAGTACTTC
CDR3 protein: CASSPRTGAGGETQYF

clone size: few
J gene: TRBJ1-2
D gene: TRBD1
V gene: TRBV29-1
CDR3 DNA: TGCAGCGTTGGGGGACAGAACTATGGCTACACCTTC
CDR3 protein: CSVGGQNYGYTF

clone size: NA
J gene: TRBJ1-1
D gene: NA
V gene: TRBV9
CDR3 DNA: TGTGCCAGCAGCGTAGTACAGGCCGGAAGGAACACTGAAGCTTTCTTT
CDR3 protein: CASSVVQAGRNTEAFF

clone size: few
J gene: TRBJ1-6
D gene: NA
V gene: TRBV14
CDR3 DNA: TGTGCCAGCAGCCCGAGGACTGGGGCTAGTTCACCCCTCCACTTT
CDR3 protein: CASSPRTGASSPLHF

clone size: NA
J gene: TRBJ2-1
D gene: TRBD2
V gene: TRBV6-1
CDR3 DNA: TGTGCCAGCAGTGAACTGCCCGGACTAGCGGGGTCCTACAATGAGCAGTTCTTC
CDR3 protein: CASSELPGLAGSYNEQFF

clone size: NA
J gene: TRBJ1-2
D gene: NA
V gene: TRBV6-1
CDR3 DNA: TGTGCCAGCAGTGAACAACCAGGGGTCCCCTATGGCTACACCTTC
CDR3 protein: CASSEQPGVPYGYTF

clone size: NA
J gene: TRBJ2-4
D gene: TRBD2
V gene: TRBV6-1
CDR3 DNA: TGTGCCAGCAGTGAAAGTGGGACTAGCGAGAGTCAGTACTTC
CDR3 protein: CASSESGTSESQYF

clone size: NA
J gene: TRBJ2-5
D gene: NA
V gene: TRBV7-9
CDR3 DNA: TGTGCCAGCAGCCGATCAGGGGGGCCACGGGGACAAGAGACCCAGTACTTC
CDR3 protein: CASSRSGGPRGQETQYF

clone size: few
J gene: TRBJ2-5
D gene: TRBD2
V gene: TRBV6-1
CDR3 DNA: TGTGCCAGCAGATCCCGGGGGGGCAGAGAGACCCAGTACTTC
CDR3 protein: CASRSRGGRETQYF

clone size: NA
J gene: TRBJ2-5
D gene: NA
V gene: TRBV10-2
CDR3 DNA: TGCGCCAGCAGTCCCCTCCCGCAGGAGACCCAGTACTTC
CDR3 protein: CASSPLPQETQYF

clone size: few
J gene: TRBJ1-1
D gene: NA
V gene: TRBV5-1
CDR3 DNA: TGCGCCAGCGCTCCGGGACGGCTGAACACTGAAGCTTTCTTT
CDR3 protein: CASAPGRLNTEAFF

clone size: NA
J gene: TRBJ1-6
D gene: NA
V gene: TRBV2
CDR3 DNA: TGTGCCAGCAGCGAGGGCGACAGCTCCTATAATTCACCCCTCCACTTT
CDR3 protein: CASSEGDSSYNSPLHF

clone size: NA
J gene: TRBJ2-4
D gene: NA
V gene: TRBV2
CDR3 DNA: TGTGCCAGCAGTGCAGGGATTCGGAACATTCAGTACTTC
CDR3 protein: CASSAGIRNIQYF

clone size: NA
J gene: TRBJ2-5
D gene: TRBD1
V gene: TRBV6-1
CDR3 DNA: TGTGCCAGCAGTTGGACAGGGGGCGGTCAAGAGACCCAGTACTTC
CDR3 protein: CASSWTGGGQETQYF

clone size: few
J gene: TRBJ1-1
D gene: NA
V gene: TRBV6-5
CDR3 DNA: TGTGCCAGCAGTCTCGTTCATAAGCCGAACACTGAAGCTTTCTTT
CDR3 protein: CASSLVHKPNTEAFF

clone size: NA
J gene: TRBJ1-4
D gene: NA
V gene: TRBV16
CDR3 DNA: TGTGCCAGCAGCCAGAATCCCAGGGCTAATGAAAAACTGTTTTTT
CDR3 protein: CASSQNPRANEKLFF

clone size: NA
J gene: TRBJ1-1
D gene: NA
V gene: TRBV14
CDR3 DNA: TGTGCCAGCAGCCCCATTCCAAGCGGGGTGAACACTGAAGCTTTCTTT
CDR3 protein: CASSPIPSGVNTEAFF

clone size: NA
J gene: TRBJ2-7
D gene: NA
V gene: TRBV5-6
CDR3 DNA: TGTGCCAGCAGCGCGGACAGCAGGTTTGAGCAGTACTTC
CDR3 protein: CASSADSRFEQYF

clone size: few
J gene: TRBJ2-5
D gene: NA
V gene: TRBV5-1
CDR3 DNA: TGCGCCAGCAGCTTGGCCAGGTCAGAGACCCAGTACTTC
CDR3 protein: CASSLARSETQYF

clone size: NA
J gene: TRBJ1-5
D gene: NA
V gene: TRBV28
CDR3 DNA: TGTGCCAGCAGTGGACTCAATCAGCCCCAGCATTTT
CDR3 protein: CASSGLNQPQHF

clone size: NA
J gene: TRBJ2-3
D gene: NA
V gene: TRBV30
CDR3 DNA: TGTGCCTGGGCCCGGGACACGAAAGATACGCAGTATTTT
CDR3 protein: CAWARDTKDTQYF

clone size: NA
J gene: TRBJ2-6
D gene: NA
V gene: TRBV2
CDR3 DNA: TGTGCCAGCAGTGAAGCATGGGGCAGTGGGGCCAACGTCCTGACTTTC
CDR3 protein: CASSEAWGSGANVLTF

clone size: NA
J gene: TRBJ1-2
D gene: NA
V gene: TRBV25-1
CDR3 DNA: TGTGCCAGCAGCCGCGCCTCTGAACGATATGGCTACACCTTC
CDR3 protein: CASSRASERYGYTF

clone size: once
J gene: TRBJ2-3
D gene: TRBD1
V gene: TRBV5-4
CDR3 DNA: TGTGCCAGCAGCCGGAGCCAGGACAGGGGATCATCAGATACGCAGTATTTT
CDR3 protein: CASSRSQDRGSSDTQYF

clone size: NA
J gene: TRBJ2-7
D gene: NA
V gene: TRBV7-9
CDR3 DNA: TGTGCCAGCAGCTCCCGGGACTCCTACGAGCAGTACTTC
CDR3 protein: CASSSRDSYEQYF

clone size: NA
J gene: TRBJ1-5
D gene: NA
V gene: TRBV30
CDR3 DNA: TGTGCCTGGAGTGTACCAGGTCAGCCCCAGCATTTT
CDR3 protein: CAWSVPGQPQHF

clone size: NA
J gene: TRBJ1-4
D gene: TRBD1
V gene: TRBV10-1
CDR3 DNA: TGCGCCAGCAGCCCACCGGGACAGGGGGATCGGAATAATGAAAAACTGTTTTTT
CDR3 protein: CASSPPGQGDRNNEKLFF

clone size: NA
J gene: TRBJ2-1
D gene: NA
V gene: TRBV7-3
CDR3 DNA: TGTGCCAGCAGCTTACGGAGGGCTAGCAGCTATGAGCAGTTCTTC
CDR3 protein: CASSLRRASSYEQFF

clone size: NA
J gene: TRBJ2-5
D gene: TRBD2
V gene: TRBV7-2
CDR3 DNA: TGTGCCAGCAGCTCCGGACTCCTCTCTAGCGGGAGAGGGGAGACCCAGTACTTC
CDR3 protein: CASSSGLLSSGRGETQYF

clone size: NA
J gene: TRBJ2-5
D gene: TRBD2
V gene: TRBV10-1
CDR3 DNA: TGCGCCAGCAGTGAGTCATTAGCGGGTAAAGAGGTGACCCAGTACTTC
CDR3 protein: CASSESLAGKEVTQYF

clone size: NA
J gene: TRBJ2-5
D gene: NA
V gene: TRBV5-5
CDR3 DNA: TGTGCCAGCAGCTTGGGGCGGGCCCAAGAGACCCAGTACTTC
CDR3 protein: CASSLGRAQETQYF

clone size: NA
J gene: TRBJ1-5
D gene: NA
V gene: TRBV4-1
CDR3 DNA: TGCGCCAGCAGCCAAGGATCTTTAGGGCCTTTTGATCAGCCCCAGCATTTT
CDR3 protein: CASSQGSLGPFDQPQHF

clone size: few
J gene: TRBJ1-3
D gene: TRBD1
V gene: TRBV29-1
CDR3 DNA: TGCAGCGTTGAAGATCGGAGGGACAGCTCTGGAAACACCATATATTTT
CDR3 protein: CSVEDRRDSSGNTIYF

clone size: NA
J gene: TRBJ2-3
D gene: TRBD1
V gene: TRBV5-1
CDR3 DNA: TGCGCCAGCAGCTTAGAGGGGGCGCGCACAGATACGCAGTATTTT
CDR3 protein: CASSLEGARTDTQYF

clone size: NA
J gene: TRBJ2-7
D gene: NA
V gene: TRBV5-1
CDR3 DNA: TGCGCCAGCAGCTTCAACGAGGGTGCCTACGAGCAGTACTTC
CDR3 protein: CASSFNEGAYEQYF

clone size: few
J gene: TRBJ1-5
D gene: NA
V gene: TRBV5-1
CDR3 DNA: TGCGCCAGCAGCTTGGGAACGGGCAATCAGCCCCAGCATTTT
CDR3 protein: CASSLGTGNQPQHF

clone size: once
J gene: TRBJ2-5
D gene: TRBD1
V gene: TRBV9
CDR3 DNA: TGTGCCAGCAGTGCTCGCCCCGGGACAGGGGGCGACCAGTACTTC
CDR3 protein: CASSARPGTGGDQYF

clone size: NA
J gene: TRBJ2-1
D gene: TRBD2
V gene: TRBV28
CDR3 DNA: TGTGCCAGCAAATCCAGCGGGGGGCCTGGGGAGCAGTTCTTC
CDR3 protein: CASKSSGGPGEQFF

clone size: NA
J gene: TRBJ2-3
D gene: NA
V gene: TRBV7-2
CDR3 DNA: TGTGCCAGCAGCCCTCCGGCCAGGGCAGATACGCAGTATTTT
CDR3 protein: CASSPPARADTQYF

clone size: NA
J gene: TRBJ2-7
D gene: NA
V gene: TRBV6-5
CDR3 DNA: TGTGCCAGCAGTTACAATTACGAGCAGTACTTC
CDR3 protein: CASSYNYEQYF

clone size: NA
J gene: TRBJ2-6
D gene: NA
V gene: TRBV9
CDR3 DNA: TGTGCCAGCAGCCCCATATCTGGGGCCAACGTCCTGACTTTC
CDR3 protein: CASSPISGANVLTF

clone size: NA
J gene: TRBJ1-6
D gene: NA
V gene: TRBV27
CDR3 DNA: TGTGCCAGCAGTTGGGGGCAATTGGATTCACCCCTCCACTTT
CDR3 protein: CASSWGQLDSPLHF

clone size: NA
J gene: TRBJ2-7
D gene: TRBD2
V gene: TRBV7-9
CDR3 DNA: TGTGCCAGCAGCCATGGGACTACCTCCAACTACGAGCAGTACTTC
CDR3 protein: CASSHGTTSNYEQYF